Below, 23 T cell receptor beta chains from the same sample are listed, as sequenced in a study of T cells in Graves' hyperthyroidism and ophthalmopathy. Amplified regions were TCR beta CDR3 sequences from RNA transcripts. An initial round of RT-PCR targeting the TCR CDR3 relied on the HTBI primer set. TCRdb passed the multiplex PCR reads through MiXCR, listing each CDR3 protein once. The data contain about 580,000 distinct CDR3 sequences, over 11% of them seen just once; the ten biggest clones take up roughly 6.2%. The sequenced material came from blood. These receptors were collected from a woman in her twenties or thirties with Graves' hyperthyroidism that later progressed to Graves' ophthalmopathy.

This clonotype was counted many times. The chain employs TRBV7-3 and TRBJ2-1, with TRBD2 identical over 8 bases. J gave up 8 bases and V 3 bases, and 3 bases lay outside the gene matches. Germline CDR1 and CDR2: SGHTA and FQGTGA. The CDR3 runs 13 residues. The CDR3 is CASSLGLVYEQFF. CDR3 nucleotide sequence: TGTGCCAGCAGCTTGGGACTAGTATATGAGCAGTTCTTC.

The CDR3, as DNA: TGCGCCAGCAGCCAAGAGGGGGGAGGCTCCTACAATGAGCAGTTCTTC. The encoded protein is CASSQEGGGSYNEQFF. The V and J genes are TRBV4-1 and TRBJ2-1; a possible D gene is TRBD2 (6 bases). V lost 0 bases to trimming and J lost 0 bases, with 9 bases between them. Germline V gives CDR1 MGHRA, CDR2 YSYEKL. The CDR3 covers 16 residues.

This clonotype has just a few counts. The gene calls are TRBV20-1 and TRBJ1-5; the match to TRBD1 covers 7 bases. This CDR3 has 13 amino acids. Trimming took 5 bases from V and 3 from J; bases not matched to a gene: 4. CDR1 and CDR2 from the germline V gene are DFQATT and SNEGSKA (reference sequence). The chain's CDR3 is CSALGQFNQPQHF. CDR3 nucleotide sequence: TGCAGTGCTTTGGGACAGTTCAATCAGCCCCAGCATTTT.

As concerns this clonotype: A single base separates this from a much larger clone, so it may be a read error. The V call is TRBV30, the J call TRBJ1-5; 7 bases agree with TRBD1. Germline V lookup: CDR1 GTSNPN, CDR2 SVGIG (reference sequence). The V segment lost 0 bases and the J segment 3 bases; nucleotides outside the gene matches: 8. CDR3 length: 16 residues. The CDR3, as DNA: TGTGCCTGGAGTGTGGGGGGGACAGTGATCAATCAGCCCCAGCATTTT. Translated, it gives CAWSVGGTVINQPQHF. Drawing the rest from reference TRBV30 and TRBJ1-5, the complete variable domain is SQTIHQWPATLVQPVGSPLSLECTVEGTSNPNLYWYRQAAGRGLQLLFYSVGIGQISSEVPQNLSASRPQDRQFILSSKKLLLSDSGFYLCAWSVGGTVINQPQHFGDGTRLSIL.

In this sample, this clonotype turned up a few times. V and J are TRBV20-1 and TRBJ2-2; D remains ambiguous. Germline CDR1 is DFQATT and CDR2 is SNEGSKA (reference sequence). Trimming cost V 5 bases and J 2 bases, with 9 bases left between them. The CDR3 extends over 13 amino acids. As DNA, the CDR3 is TGCAGTGCTCTGGGCGGTAACACCGGGGAGCTGTTTTTT. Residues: CSALGGNTGELFF.

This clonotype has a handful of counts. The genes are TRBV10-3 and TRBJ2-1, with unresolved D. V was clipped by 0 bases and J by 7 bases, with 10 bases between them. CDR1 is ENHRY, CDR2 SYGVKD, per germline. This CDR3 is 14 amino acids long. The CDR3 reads CAISESDLPNEQFF. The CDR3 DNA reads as TGTGCCATCAGTGAGTCTGACTTGCCTAATGAGCAGTTCTTC.

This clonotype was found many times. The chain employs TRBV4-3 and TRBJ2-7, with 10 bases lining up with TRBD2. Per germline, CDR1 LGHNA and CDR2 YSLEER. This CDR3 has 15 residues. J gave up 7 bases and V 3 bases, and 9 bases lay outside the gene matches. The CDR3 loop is CASSQMVLAGVEQYF. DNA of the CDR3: TGCGCCAGCAGCCAGATGGTCCTAGCGGGAGTTGAGCAGTACTTC.

CDR3 in amino acids: CASNRGGTGELFF. The CDR3 DNA reads TGTGCCAGCAACCGAGGGGGGACCGGGGAGCTGTTTTTT. The chain carries TRBV2 and TRBJ2-2, with D possibly called TRBD1 or TRBD2 (6 bases each). This CDR3 region has 13 residues. Trimming shortened V by 7 bases and J by 5 bases, and 11 bases separated the two germline ends. The germline CDR1 and CDR2 sequences are SNHLY and FYNNEI.

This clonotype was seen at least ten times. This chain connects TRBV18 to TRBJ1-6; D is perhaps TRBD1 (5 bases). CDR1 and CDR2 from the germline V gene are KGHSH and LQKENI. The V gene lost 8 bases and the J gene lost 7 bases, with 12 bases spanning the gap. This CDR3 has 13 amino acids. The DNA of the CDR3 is TGTGCCAGCGCTTCGACAGAAAATTCACCCCTCCACTTT. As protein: CASASTENSPLHF.

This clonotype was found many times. Here the CDR3 reads CASSLPSVQETQYF. In DNA form, the CDR3 reads TGTGCCAGCAGCTTACCCTCGGTACAAGAGACCCAGTACTTC. The chain links TRBV11-2 to TRBJ2-5; D not certain. This CDR3 has 14 amino acids. Per the germline V gene, CDR1 is SGHAT and CDR2 is FQNNGV. Deletions cut 2 bases from V and 2 bases from J, with 9 bases between.

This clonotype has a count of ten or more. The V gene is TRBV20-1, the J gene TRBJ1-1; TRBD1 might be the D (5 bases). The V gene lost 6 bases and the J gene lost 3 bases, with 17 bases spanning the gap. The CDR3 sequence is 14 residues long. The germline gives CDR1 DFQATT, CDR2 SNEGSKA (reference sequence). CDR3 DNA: TGCAGTGCCCACCCCCAGGGCCCGGACACTGAAGCTTTCTTT. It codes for CSAHPQGPDTEAFF.

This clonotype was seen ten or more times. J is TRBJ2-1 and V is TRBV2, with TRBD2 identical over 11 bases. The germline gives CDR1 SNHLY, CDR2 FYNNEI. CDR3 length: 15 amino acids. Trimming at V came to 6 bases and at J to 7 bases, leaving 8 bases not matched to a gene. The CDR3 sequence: CASRPTSGRINEQFF. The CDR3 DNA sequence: TGTGCCAGCAGACCAACTAGCGGGAGAATAAATGAGCAGTTCTTC.

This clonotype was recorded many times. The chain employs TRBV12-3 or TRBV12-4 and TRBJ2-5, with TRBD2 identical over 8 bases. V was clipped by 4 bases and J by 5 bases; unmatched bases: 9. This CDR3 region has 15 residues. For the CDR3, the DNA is TGTGCCAGCAGTTCCCCCCGGGGGGGGTTGGAGACCCAGTACTTC. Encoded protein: CASSSPRGGLETQYF.

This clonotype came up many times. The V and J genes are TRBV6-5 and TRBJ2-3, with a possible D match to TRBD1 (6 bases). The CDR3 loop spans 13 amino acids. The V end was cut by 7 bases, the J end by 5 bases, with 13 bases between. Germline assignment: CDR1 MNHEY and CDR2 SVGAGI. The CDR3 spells CASTRPDRDTQYF. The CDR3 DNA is TGTGCCAGCACTCGCCCGGACAGAGATACGCAGTATTTT.

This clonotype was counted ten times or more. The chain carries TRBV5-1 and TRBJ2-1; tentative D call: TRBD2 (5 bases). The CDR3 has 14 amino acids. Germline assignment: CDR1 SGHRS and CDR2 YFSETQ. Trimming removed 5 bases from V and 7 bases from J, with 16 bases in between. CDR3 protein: CASSPGDGLNEQFF. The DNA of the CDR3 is TGCGCCAGCAGTCCCGGGGATGGTTTGAATGAGCAGTTCTTC.

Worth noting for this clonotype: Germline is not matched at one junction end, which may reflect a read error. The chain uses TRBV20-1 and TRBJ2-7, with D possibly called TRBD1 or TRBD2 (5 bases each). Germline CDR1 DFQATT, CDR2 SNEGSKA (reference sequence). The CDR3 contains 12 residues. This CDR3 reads CSAPGPSYEQHF. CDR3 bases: TGCAGTGCCCCGGGACCCTCCTACGAGCAGCACTTC.

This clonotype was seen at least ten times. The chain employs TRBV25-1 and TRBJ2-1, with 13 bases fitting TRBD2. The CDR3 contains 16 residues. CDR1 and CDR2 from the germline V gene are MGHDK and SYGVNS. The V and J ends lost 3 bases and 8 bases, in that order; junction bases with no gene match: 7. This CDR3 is CASSERTSGSRDEQFF. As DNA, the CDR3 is TGTGCCAGCAGTGAGAGGACTAGCGGGAGTAGAGATGAGCAGTTCTTC.

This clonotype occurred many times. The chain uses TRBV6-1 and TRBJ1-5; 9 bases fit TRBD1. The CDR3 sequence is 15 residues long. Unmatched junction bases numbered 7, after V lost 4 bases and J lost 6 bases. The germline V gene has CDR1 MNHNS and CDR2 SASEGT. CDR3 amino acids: CASSATDRGSQPQHF. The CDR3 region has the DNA TGTGCCAGCAGTGCCACGGACAGGGGAAGTCAGCCCCAGCATTTT.

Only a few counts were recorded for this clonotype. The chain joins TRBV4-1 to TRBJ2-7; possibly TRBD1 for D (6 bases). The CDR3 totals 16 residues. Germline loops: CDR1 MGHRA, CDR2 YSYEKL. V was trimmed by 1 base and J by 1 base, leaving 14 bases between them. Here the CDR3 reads CASSQAYRDNSYEQYF. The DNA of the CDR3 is TGCGCCAGCAGCCAAGCATACCGGGACAATTCCTACGAGCAGTACTTC.

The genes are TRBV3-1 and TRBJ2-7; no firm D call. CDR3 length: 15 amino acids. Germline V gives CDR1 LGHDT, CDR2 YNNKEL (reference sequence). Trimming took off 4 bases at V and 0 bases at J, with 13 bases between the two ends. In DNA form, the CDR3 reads TGTGCCAGCAGCCCGGGTCAGGTCTACTCCTACGAGCAGTACTTC. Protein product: CASSPGQVYSYEQYF.

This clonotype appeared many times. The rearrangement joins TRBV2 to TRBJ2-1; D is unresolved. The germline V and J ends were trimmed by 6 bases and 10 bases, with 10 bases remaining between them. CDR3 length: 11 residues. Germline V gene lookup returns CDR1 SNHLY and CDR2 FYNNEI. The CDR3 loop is CASSTSVEQFF. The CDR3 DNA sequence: TGTGCCAGCAGCACTTCCGTGGAGCAGTTCTTC.

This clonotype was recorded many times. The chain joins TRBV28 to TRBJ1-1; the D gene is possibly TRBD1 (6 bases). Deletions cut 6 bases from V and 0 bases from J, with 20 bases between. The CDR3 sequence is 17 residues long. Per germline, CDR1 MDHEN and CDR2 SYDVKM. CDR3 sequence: CASSPRGGYRVNTEAFF. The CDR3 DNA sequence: TGTGCCAGCAGCCCGAGGGGGGGCTATCGGGTGAACACTGAAGCTTTCTTT.

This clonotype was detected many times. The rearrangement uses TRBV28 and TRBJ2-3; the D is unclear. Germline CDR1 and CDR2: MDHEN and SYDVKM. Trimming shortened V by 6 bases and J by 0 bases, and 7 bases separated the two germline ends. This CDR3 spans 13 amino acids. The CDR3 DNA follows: TGTGCCAGCAGACGTCCCAGCACAGATACGCAGTATTTT. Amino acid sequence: CASRRPSTDTQYF.